These 10 T cell receptor beta chains were sequenced from one sample in a study of T cell responses to AZD1222 COVID-19 vaccine. The table came from immunoSEQ multiplex PCR; TCRdb's copy has only in-frame clones and leaves some out. The repertoire holds around 170,000 clones, around 90% seen once, with 1.5% to 2.5% in the top ten. The sequencing used peripheral blood, collected 28 days after the second AZD1222 dose. The source is an adult who received the AZD1222 COVID-19 vaccine.

The V call is TRBV30, the J call TRBJ1-1; maybe TRBD1 (6 bases). This CDR3 is built from 19 residues. Germline CDR1 and CDR2: GTSNPN and SVGIG (reference sequence). V was shortened by 3 bases and J by 0 bases, with 26 bases between the two germline ends. CDR3 in amino acids: CAWRGRRGRGGVMNTEAFF. CDR3 nucleotide sequence: TGTGCCTGGAGAGGCCGTAGGGGCAGGGGAGGAGTTATGAACACTGAAGCTTTCTTT.

The chain couples TRBV7-9 to TRBJ1-4; unclear D gene. Germline V CDR1 and CDR2: SEHNR, FQNEAQ (reference sequence). The CDR3 length is 14 residues. V lost 1 base and J 2 bases, leaving 5 bases between the germline ends. CDR3 amino acids: CASSLDGTNEKLFF. The CDR3 DNA follows: TGTGCCAGCAGCTTAGACGGGACTAATGAAAAACTGTTTTTT.

This clone came up once. The chain combines TRBV5-1 with TRBJ2-1; D uncertain. Trimming stripped 0 bases from V and 0 bases from J, with 7 bases between. Germline-derived CDR1 and CDR2 are SGHRS and YFSETQ. This CDR3 has 15 residues. The CDR3 here is CASSLEWSSYNEQFF. CDR3 in DNA: TGCGCCAGCAGCTTGGAGTGGAGCTCCTACAATGAGCAGTTCTTC.

The chain carries TRBV19 and TRBJ2-1; D assignment may be TRBD1 or TRBD2 (6 bases each). Germline loops: CDR1 LNHDA, CDR2 SQIVND (reference sequence). The CDR3 spans 15 residues. V lost 10 bases and J lost 5, with 21 bases in between. CDR3 sequence: CATRSQGTPDNEQFF. The CDR3 bases are TGTGCCACCAGGTCGCAGGGGACTCCCGACAATGAGCAGTTCTTC.

This rearrangement joins TRBV11-2 to TRBJ2-2; TRBD2 matches at 9 bases. This CDR3 is 16 amino acids long. V shed 5 bases, J shed 1 base, and the junction held 5 bases outside the gene matches. Germline CDR1 is SGHAT and CDR2 is FQNNGV. DNA for the CDR3: TGTGCCAGCAGCCCCCAGACTAGCGGGAACACCGGGGAGCTGTTTTTT. Translation gives CASSPQTSGNTGELFF.

This chain uses TRBV29-1 with TRBJ1-5, with no clear D. In germline, CDR1 is SQVTM, CDR2 ANQGSEA. Trimming removed 4 bases from V and 0 bases from J, with 10 bases in between. The CDR3 runs 14 residues. The CDR3 DNA reads TGCAGCGTTGTTCCGGAAAATAGCAATCAGCCCCAGCATTTT. It yields the protein CSVVPENSNQPQHF.

V usage is TRBV19 and J usage is TRBJ1-1; TRBD1 might be the D (5 bases). The CDR3 has 15 amino acids. V gave up 4 bases and J gave up 1 base, with 13 bases separating them. Germline V gene data show CDR1 as LNHDA and CDR2 as SQIVND (reference sequence). The CDR3 sequence: CASSTQGDGNTEAFF. As DNA, the CDR3 is TGTGCCAGTAGTACCCAAGGGGACGGGAACACTGAAGCTTTCTTT.

This clone was recorded once. This rearrangement joins TRBV27 to TRBJ2-3; 10 nucleotides align to TRBD2. The length of the CDR3 is 18 residues. The junction had 10 bases not matched to a gene; V was cut back by 4 bases and J by 0 bases. CDR1 MNHEY and CDR2 SMNVEV come from the germline V gene (reference sequence). The CDR3 loop reads CASSSRRGLADSTDTQYF. The CDR3 bases are TGTGCCAGCAGTTCTCGCCGCGGACTAGCGGATAGCACAGATACGCAGTATTTT.

The CDR3 bases are TGTGCCAGCAGCCAGGGGCGGGAGACCCAGTACTTC. Protein product: CASSQGRETQYF. The rearrangement uses TRBV7-6 and TRBJ2-5, with D maybe TRBD1 (6 bases). Germline V gene sequence: CDR1 SGHVS, CDR2 FNYEAQ. The CDR3 loop spans 12 amino acids. Trimming pared 5 bases from V and 5 bases from J, leaving 9 bases between.

This chain uses TRBV23-1 with TRBJ2-7, with TRBD1 identical over 12 bases. TRBV23-1 is placed among ORFs of uncertain function. The V segment lost 5 bases and the J segment 6 bases; nucleotides outside the gene matches: 5. CDR3 size: 14 residues. The CDR3 reads CASSSGQGASEQYF. CDR3 in DNA: TGCGCCAGCAGTTCGGGACAGGGGGCGAGCGAGCAGTACTTC.